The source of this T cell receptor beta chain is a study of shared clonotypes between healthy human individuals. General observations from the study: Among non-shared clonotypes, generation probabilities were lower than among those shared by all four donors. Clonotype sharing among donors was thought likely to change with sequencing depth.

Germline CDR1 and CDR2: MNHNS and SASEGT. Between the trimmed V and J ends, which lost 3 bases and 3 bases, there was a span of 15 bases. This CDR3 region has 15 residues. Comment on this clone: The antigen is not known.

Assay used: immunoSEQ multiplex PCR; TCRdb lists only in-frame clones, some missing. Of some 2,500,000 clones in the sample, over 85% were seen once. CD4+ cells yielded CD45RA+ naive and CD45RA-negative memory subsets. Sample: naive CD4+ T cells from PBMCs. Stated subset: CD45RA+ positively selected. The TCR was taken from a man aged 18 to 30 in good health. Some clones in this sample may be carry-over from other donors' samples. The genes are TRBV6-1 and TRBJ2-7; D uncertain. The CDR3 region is CASSDPRAQNYEQYF. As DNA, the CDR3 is TGTGCCAGCAGTGATCCCCGGGCCCAGAACTACGAGCAGTACTTC.